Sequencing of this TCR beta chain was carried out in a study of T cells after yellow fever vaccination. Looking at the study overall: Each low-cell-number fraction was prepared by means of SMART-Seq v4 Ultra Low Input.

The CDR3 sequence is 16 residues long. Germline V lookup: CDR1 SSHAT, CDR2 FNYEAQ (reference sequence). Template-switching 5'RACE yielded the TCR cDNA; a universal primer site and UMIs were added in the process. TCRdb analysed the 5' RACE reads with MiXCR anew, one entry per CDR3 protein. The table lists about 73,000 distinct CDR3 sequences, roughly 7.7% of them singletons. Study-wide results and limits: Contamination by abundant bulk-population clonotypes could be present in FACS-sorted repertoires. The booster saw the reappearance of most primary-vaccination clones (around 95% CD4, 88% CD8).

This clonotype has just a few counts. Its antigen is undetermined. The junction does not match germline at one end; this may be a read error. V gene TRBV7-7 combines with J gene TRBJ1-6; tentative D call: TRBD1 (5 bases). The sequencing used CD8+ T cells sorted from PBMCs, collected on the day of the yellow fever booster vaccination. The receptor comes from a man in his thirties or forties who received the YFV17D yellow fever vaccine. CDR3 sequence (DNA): TGTGCTAGCAGCTTATCCGTCCAGGGCTATAATTCACCCCTCCACTTT. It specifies CASSLSVQGYNSPLHF.